These 11 T cell receptor beta chains came from one sample sequenced in a study of CD8+ T cells in alopecia areata. RNA was isolated and reverse transcribed to cDNA, the sequencing template. Profiled with immunoSEQ multiplex PCR; TCRdb holds only in-frame clones, not every one. The sample has roughly 150,000 clones, around half seen once. Sample: CD8+ T cells sorted from blood, taken at week 0. All receptors come from a human donor with alopecia areata.

The rearrangement joins TRBV19 to TRBJ1-4; D not resolved. Trimming pared 9 bases from V and 6 bases from J, leaving 14 bases between. CDR1 and CDR2 (germline): LNHDA, SQIVND (reference sequence). CDR3 size: 13 residues. Written as DNA, the CDR3 is TGTGCCAGCAACGAGGATTTGGATGAAAAACTGTTTTTT. Protein: CASNEDLDEKLFF.

This clone was picked up a small number of times. This chain joins TRBV29-1 and TRBJ2-6; D might be TRBD1 (6 bases). Germline V CDR1 and CDR2: SQVTM, ANQGSEA. This CDR3 is 14 amino acids long. Trimming stripped 5 bases from V and 0 bases from J, with 8 bases between. The CDR3 protein is CSVRDISGANVLTF. DNA of the CDR3: TGCAGCGTTCGGGACATCTCTGGGGCCAACGTCCTGACTTTC.

This sequence joins TRBV6-1 and TRBJ2-5; 10 bases match TRBD2. The CDR3 runs to 15 residues. CDR1 and CDR2 from the germline V gene are MNHNS and SASEGT. Trimming removed 0 bases from V and 3 bases from J; junction bases left unmatched: 1. CDR3 coding DNA: TGTGCCAGCAGTGAAGCAGGGACTAGCGAAGAGACCCAGTACTTC. As protein: CASSEAGTSEETQYF.

This clone has a handful of counts. The chain is built from TRBV4-3 and TRBJ1-3; TRBD1 aligns across 9 bases. CDR3 length equals 18 residues. Germline CDR1 reads LGHNA; CDR2 reads YSLEER. Unmatched junction bases numbered 13, after V lost 4 bases and J lost 3 bases. For the CDR3, the DNA is TGCGCCAGCAGCCCCTCCTACGGGACAGGGTCTTATGGAAACACCATATATTTT. Translation: CASSPSYGTGSYGNTIYF.

The chain is built from TRBV4-3 and TRBJ2-2; possibly TRBD2 for D (7 bases). This CDR3 contains 17 residues. The germline V gene encodes CDR1 LGHNA and CDR2 YSLEER. The V end was cut by 4 bases, the J end by 3 bases, with 18 bases between. This CDR3 reads CASSPAWRGRDTGELFF. DNA for the CDR3: TGCGCCAGCAGCCCCGCTTGGCGGGGGCGGGACACCGGGGAGCTGTTTTTT.

The V call is TRBV30, the J call TRBJ1-1; D remains unclear. Germline CDR1 GTSNPN, CDR2 SVGIG (reference sequence). The CDR3 covers 13 residues. V lost 3 bases and J lost 0, with 8 bases in between. The CDR3 sequence: CAWRKGMNTEAFF. CDR3 sequence (DNA): TGTGCCTGGAGAAAGGGCATGAACACTGAAGCTTTCTTT.

This chain links TRBV9 with TRBJ2-7, with D possibly TRBD2 on 6 matching bases. V was pared by 4 bases and J by 5 bases, with 22 bases between. The CDR3 contains 16 residues. Per the germline V gene, CDR1 is SGDLS and CDR2 is YYNGEE. In DNA form, the CDR3 reads TGTGCCAGCAGCCCCTACGGGACTCCCAGATGGGACGAGCAGTACTTC. Its translation is CASSPYGTPRWDEQYF.

The rearrangement uses TRBV6-5 and TRBJ1-2; D possibly corresponds to TRBD1 (6 bases). Trimming removed 6 bases at V and 2 bases at J, with 13 bases between. Germline CDR1 and CDR2: MNHEY and SVGAGI. The CDR3 sequence is 14 residues long. CDR3 amino acids: CASRGRQENYGYTF. In nucleotides, the CDR3 is TGTGCCAGCAGAGGTCGACAGGAAAACTATGGCTACACCTTC.

The chain uses TRBV7-6 and TRBJ2-1, with D possibly matching TRBD2 (5 bases). There are 19 residues in the CDR3. V lost 5 bases and J 7 bases, leaving 30 bases between the germline ends. Germline V gene data show CDR1 as SGHVS and CDR2 as FNYEAQ. The CDR3 DNA is TGTGCCAGCAGCGGAAGCCCAGCGGCGACAATTTGGGGAAAAAATGAGCAGTTCTTC. Translating it yields CASSGSPAATIWGKNEQFF.

This clone was observed once. J is TRBJ2-7 and V is TRBV27; 8 nucleotides agree with TRBD1. This CDR3 comprises 13 residues. The V and J ends lost 3 bases and 6 bases, in that order; junction bases with no gene match: 4. Germline CDR1 reads MNHEY; CDR2 reads SMNVEV (reference sequence). The CDR3 sequence is CASSFQTGGEQYF. The DNA of the CDR3 is TGTGCCAGCAGTTTCCAAACAGGGGGCGAGCAGTACTTC.

In its sample, this clone was seen a few times. This chain joins TRBV7-9 and TRBJ2-1; the D is unclear. Germline CDR1 and CDR2: SEHNR and FQNEAQ (reference sequence). Trimming took off 0 bases at V and 7 bases at J, with 4 bases between the two ends. The CDR3 length is 12 residues. CDR3 loop: CASSLARNEQFF. The CDR3 DNA sequence: TGTGCCAGCAGCTTAGCCAGGAATGAGCAGTTCTTC.